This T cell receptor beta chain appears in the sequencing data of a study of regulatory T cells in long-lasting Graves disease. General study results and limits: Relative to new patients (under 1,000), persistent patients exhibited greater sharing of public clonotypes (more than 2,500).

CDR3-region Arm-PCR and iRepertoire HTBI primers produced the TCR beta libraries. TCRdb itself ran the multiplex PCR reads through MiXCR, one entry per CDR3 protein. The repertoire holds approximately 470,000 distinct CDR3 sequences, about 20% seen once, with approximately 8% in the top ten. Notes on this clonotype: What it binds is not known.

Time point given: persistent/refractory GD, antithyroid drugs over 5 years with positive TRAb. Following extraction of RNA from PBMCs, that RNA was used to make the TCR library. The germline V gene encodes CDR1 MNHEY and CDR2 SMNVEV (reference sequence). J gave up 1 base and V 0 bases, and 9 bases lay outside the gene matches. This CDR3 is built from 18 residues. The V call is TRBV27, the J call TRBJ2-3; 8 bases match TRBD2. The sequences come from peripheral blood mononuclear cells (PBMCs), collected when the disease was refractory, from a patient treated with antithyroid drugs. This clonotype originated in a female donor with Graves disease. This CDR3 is CASSLSFQGTSRTDTQYF. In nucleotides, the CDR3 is TGTGCCAGCAGTTTATCGTTCCAAGGGACTAGTCGCACAGATACGCAGTATTTT.